A selection of T cell receptor beta chains follows, all from one sample in a study of technical replicates of blood from several donors. The protocol was immunoSEQ multiplex PCR, while the TCRdb copy is restricted to in-frame clones and leaves out a portion. The sample includes over 85,000 clones, 90% to 97% of them seen just once. The sample was T cells isolated from PBMCs. The source is a human donor in good health. The CDR3 runs from the conserved cysteine through the conserved F or W. The D gene is left open where the match is weak. The size of a clone is reported for some rows only, either as once, few or many, or as a class for expanded clones.

TRBJ1-2 TRBV6-5 NA NA CASSYVEGVQGYTF TGTGCCAGCAGTTACGTGGAGGGAGTCCAAGGCTACACCTTC
TRBJ1-5 TRBV2 NA NA CASRIAGSQPQHF TGTGCCAGCAGGATAGCGGGATCGCAGCCCCAGCATTTT
TRBJ1-2 TRBV5-1 NA once CASSEEGSYGYTF TGCGCCAGCAGCGAGGAGGGGAGCTATGGCTACACCTTC
TRBJ1-2 TRBV4-2 NA NA CASSQESGGFDYGYTF TGTGCCAGCAGCCAAGAATCCGGGGGTTTTGACTATGGCTACACCTTC
TRBJ2-7 TRBV4-1 NA NA CASSQDYFYEQYF TGCGCCAGCAGCCAAGATTACTTTTACGAGCAGTACTTC
TRBJ2-1 TRBV6-1 TRBD2 NA CASSSWLAGMDEQFF TGTGCCAGCAGCTCTTGGCTAGCGGGAATGGATGAGCAGTTCTTC
TRBJ1-4 TRBV9 NA NA CASSPQGEKLFF TGTGCCAGCAGCCCCCAGGGGGAAAAACTGTTTTTT
TRBJ2-3 TRBV5-1 TRBD2 NA CASSLGLAGADTQYF TGCGCCAGCAGCTTGGGGCTAGCGGGAGCAGATACGCAGTATTTT
TRBJ2-1 TRBV7-7 TRBD2 once CASSHLPRTSGRNNEQFF TGTGCTAGCAGCCATTTACCCAGGACTAGCGGGAGAAACAATGAGCAGTTCTTC
TRBJ1-2 TRBV5-1 NA NA CASSLAGADGYTF TGCGCCAGCAGCTTGGCAGGGGCGGATGGCTACACCTTC
TRBJ2-5 TRBV4-1 TRBD2 NA CASSQASGQETQYF TGCGCCAGCAGCCAAGCTAGCGGCCAAGAGACCCAGTACTTC
TRBJ2-3 TRBV27 TRBD2 NA CASRILAGGPDTQYF TGTGCCAGCAGGATACTAGCGGGAGGGCCAGATACGCAGTATTTT
TRBJ2-3 TRBV28 TRBD2 NA CASSLLTSSGSTDTQYF TGTGCCAGCAGTTTATTGACGTCTAGCGGGAGCACAGATACGCAGTATTTT